This T cell receptor beta chain derives from a study of shared clonotypes between healthy human individuals. All of the donors resided in Nashville, Tennessee, and each was a Caucasian adult. Clones were read by immunoSEQ multiplex PCR, and TCRdb kept only the in-frame ones, dropping some. The data contain about 99,000 clones, more than 45% of them singletons. Germline assignment: CDR1 GTSNPN and CDR2 SVGIG (reference sequence). V lost 5 bases, J lost 6 bases, and 20 bases lay in between. This CDR3 comprises 14 residues. The sequence was obtained from a woman in her thirties or forties in good health. Some clones in this sample may be carry-over from other donors' samples. Sequencing was performed on PBMCs. This sequence joins TRBV30 and TRBJ2-7; weak D call: TRBD1 (6 bases). CDR3 in DNA: TGTGCCTGGTCTCCAAAAAACAGGGCCGGCGAGCAGTACTTC. It codes for CAWSPKNRAGEQYF.